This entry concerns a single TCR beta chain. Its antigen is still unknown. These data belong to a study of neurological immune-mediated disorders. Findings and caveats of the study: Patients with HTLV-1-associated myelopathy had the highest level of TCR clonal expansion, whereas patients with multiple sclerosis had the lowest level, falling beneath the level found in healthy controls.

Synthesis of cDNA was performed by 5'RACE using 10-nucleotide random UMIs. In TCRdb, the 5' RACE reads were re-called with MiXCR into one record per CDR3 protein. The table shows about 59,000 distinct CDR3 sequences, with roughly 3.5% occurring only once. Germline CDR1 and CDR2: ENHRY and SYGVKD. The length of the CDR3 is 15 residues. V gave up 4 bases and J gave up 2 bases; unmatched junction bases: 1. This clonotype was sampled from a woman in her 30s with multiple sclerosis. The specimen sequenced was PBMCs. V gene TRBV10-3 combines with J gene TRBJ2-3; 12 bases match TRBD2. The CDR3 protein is CAISGLAGVTDTQYF. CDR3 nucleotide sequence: TGTGCCATCAGTGGACTAGCGGGGGTCACAGATACGCAGTATTTT.